The 29 T cell receptor beta chains given below trace back to one sample, sequenced in a study of cytomegalovirus exposure and HLA in healthy donors. The PCR was carried out with 60 Vbeta primers and 13 Jbeta primers. The assay was immunoSEQ multiplex PCR, and TCRdb's table has in-frame clones only and misses some. Here the sample spans 150,000 to 200,000 clones, about 80% being singletons. Sequencing was carried out using PBMCs. These receptors were obtained from a woman aged 40-49 years in good health and CMV-seronegative.

In its sample, this clone was seen a few times. For the CDR3, the DNA is TGTGCCAGCAGCTTAGAAGCGGGGGCTAGCGGGAGGGAGCAGTTCTTC. This encodes CASSLEAGASGREQFF. J is TRBJ2-1 and V is TRBV7-2; 11 nucleotides agree with TRBD2. Germline V gives CDR1 SGHTA, CDR2 FQGNSA. The CDR3 is 16 residues long. With V trimmed by 1 base and J by 10 bases, 9 bases remained unmatched.

The gene calls are TRBV12-5 and TRBJ1-5; D remains unclear. V dropped 2 bases and J dropped 0 bases, with 8 bases sitting between them. Germline V lookup: CDR1 LGHNT, CDR2 FRNRAP. The CDR3 loop spans 15 amino acids. The CDR3 DNA reads as TGTGCTAGTGGTTTGATTCTTAGTAGCAATCAGCCCCAGCATTTT. Its protein is CASGLILSSNQPQHF.

This clone appeared a few times. The chain combines TRBV6-1 with TRBJ1-5; D gene ambiguous. This CDR3 spans 16 amino acids. V was cut by 1 base and J by 0 bases, with 10 bases left in between. Germline V gene sequence: CDR1 MNHNS, CDR2 SASEGT. The CDR3 coding sequence is TGTGCCAGCAGTGAAGATCCGGTATATAGCAATCAGCCCCAGCATTTT. Translation: CASSEDPVYSNQPQHF.

This clone was recorded once. The gene calls are TRBV28 and TRBJ1-2; tentative D call: TRBD1 (6 bases). This CDR3 region has 14 residues. V was pared by 5 bases and J by 4 bases, with 14 bases between. CDR1 and CDR2 (germline): MDHEN, SYDVKM. The CDR3 DNA sequence: TGTGCCAGCAGTCCACCAAGGGGGGGCTATGGCTACACCTTC. It encodes CASSPPRGGYGYTF.

The rearrangement links TRBV27 to TRBJ2-2; 11 bases match TRBD2. J gave up 3 bases and V 5 bases, and 20 bases lay outside the gene matches. CDR3 length: 21 amino acids. Germline CDR1 and CDR2: MNHEY and SMNVEV (reference sequence). The CDR3, as DNA: TGTGCCAGCAGTCCAAAGGGGTTCAGACTAGCGGGAAAGAGGGACACCGGGGAGCTGTTTTTT. This translates into CASSPKGFRLAGKRDTGELFF.

The table lists this clone with a count of one. The chain links TRBV18 to TRBJ2-1; D not resolved. Looked up from germline, CDR1 is KGHSH and CDR2 is LQKENI. V lost 3 bases and J lost 5, with 5 bases in between. CDR3 length equals 12 residues. The CDR3 nucleotides are TGTGCCAGCTCACCCCGGGACAATGAGCAGTTCTTC. Translation: CASSPRDNEQFF. The full variable domain, its missing parts supplied by reference TRBV18 and TRBJ2-1, is NAGVMQNPRHLVRRRGQEARLRCSPMKGHSHVYWYRQLPEEGLKFMVYLQKENIIDESGMPKERFSAEFPKEGPSILRIQQVVRGDSAAYFCASSPRDNEQFFGPGTRLTVL.

The chain is built from TRBV7-2 and TRBJ2-5; TRBD2 aligns across 13 bases. Trimming removed 2 bases from V and 4 bases from J; junction bases left unmatched: 10. This CDR3 region has 18 residues. From germline, CDR1 is SGHTA and CDR2 FQGNSA. CDR3 in amino acids: CASSLLGTSGVRGETQYF. As DNA, the CDR3 is TGTGCCAGCAGCTTATTGGGGACTAGCGGGGTCCGGGGAGAGACCCAGTACTTC.

This chain uses TRBV29-1 with TRBJ1-1; 12 nucleotides agree with TRBD1. CDR1 is SQVTM, CDR2 ANQGSEA, per germline. The CDR3 sequence is 16 residues long. V shed 4 bases, J shed 3 bases, and the junction held 9 bases outside the gene matches. DNA of the CDR3: TGCAGCGTTGGGGGTGGGACAGGGGGCGCGGACACTGAAGCTTTCTTT. This translates into CSVGGGTGGADTEAFF.

This sequence joins TRBV30 and TRBJ1-1; tentatively, D is TRBD1 (5 bases). The germline V gene has CDR1 GTSNPN and CDR2 SVGIG (reference sequence). This CDR3 is 16 amino acids long. V was trimmed by 0 bases and J by 1 base, leaving 15 bases between them. The CDR3 nucleotides are TGTGCCTGGAGTGTAGGATCGAGTAGGGGGAACACTGAAGCTTTCTTT. Translation: CAWSVGSSRGNTEAFF.

This chain links TRBV29-1 with TRBJ2-1; 9 positions agree with TRBD1. Germline CDR1 is SQVTM and CDR2 is ANQGSEA. V shed 4 bases, J shed 7 bases, and the junction held 5 bases outside the gene matches. The CDR3 loop spans 13 amino acids. This CDR3 is CSVGLTGGNEQFF. The CDR3 DNA reads TGCAGCGTTGGACTGACAGGGGGGAATGAGCAGTTCTTC.

V is TRBV5-8 and J is TRBJ2-1, with 7 bases identical to TRBD1. The V gene's germline CDR1 is SGHTS and CDR2 YDEGEE. The V segment lost 2 bases and the J segment 2 bases; nucleotides outside the gene matches: 7. This CDR3 comprises 16 residues. The CDR3 loop reads CASSFNRGNPYNEQFF. The CDR3 DNA sequence: TGTGCCAGCAGCTTTAACAGGGGTAACCCCTACAATGAGCAGTTCTTC.

The V and J genes are TRBV12-5 and TRBJ1-2; unclear D gene. Trimming pared 5 bases from V and 4 bases from J, leaving 14 bases between. The length of the CDR3 is 14 residues. Germline assignment: CDR1 LGHNT and CDR2 FRNRAP. CDR3 sequence: CASGLDLSGYGYTF. CDR3 bases: TGTGCTAGTGGTCTTGACCTCTCGGGCTATGGCTACACCTTC.

This clone was detected only once. V usage is TRBV4-3 and J usage is TRBJ2-5, with D unresolved. TRBJ2-7 matches the DNA end more closely, so the J call is doubtful. This CDR3 spans 15 amino acids. Per germline, CDR1 LGHNA and CDR2 YSLEER. The CDR3 DNA is TGCGCCAGCAGCCAATTTCGCGAGAGCTCCTACGAGCAGTACTTC. Encoded protein: CASSQFRESSYEQYF.

The chain recombines TRBV13 with TRBJ2-2; D is undetermined. The V gene's germline CDR1 is PRHDT and CDR2 FYEKMQ (reference sequence). Trimming stripped 2 bases from V and 7 bases from J, with 8 bases between. The CDR3 has 13 residues. CDR3 region: CASSLNEHGELFF. Here the CDR3 DNA reads TGTGCCAGCAGCTTAAATGAGCACGGGGAGCTGTTTTTT.

This rearrangement joins TRBV5-1 to TRBJ2-1; D ambiguous. There are 13 residues in the CDR3. Germline-derived CDR1 and CDR2 are SGHRS and YFSETQ. Trimming cost V 0 bases and J 3 bases, with 4 bases left between them. The CDR3 loop reads CASSLDSYNEQFF. The CDR3 nucleotides are TGCGCCAGCAGCTTGGACAGCTACAATGAGCAGTTCTTC.

A word on this clone: The same CDR3 is also encoded by other DNA sequences in this sample. The chain couples TRBV30 to TRBJ2-5, with 12 bases lining up with TRBD2. J was trimmed by 4 bases and V by 3 bases; bases with no gene match: 0. The CDR3 totals 13 residues. In germline, CDR1 is GTSNPN, CDR2 SVGIG (reference sequence). The CDR3 here is CAWRGLAGETQYF. CDR3 nucleotide sequence: TGTGCCTGGAGGGGACTAGCGGGAGAGACCCAGTACTTC.

The genes are TRBV4-3 and TRBJ2-2, with D uncertain. In germline, CDR1 is LGHNA, CDR2 YSLEER. V lost 0 bases and J 4 bases, leaving 6 bases between the germline ends. This CDR3 is built from 14 residues. The CDR3: CASSQDVVTGELFF. The CDR3 nucleotides read TGCGCCAGCAGCCAAGATGTAGTCACCGGGGAGCTGTTTTTT.

V gene TRBV7-3 combines with J gene TRBJ2-1; maybe TRBD2 (6 bases). Germline CDR1 SGHTA, CDR2 FQGTGA. The CDR3 length is 15 residues. Trimming stripped 3 bases from V and 0 bases from J, with 9 bases between. In DNA, the CDR3 is TGTGCCAGCAGCTTTAGCGGCAGCTCCTACAATGAGCAGTTCTTC. Its translation is CASSFSGSSYNEQFF.

The chain combines TRBV7-3 with TRBJ1-1; a possible D gene is TRBD1 (5 bases). The CDR3 length is 14 residues. The germline CDR1 and CDR2 sequences are SGHTA and FQGTGA. With 1 base removed from V and 5 bases from J, the gap between germline ends came to 11 bases. Written as DNA, the CDR3 is TGTGCCAGCAGCTTAATGCAGGGTGGGACTGAAGCTTTCTTT. Its protein product is CASSLMQGGTEAFF.

The CDR3 DNA reads as TGCAGCGTTGGAGAGGGCCCCTTCTCTGGAAACACCATATATTTT. Encoded protein: CSVGEGPFSGNTIYF. This chain links TRBV29-1 with TRBJ1-3; no clear D gene. Germline CDR1 reads SQVTM; CDR2 reads ANQGSEA. This CDR3 is 15 amino acids long. The V and J ends lost 4 bases and 0 bases respectively, with 13 bases between them.

This rearrangement joins TRBV10-1 to TRBJ2-3; 8 positions agree with TRBD2. The germline CDR1 and CDR2 sequences are WNHNN and SYGVQD (reference sequence). After removal of 5 bases from V and 3 bases from J, the junction contained 7 bases not matched to a gene. The CDR3 totals 15 residues. The CDR3 DNA follows: TGCGCCAGCAGTTTAAGCGGGAGAGGAACAGATACGCAGTATTTT. This codes for CASSLSGRGTDTQYF.

About this clone itself: This same CDR3 is encoded by further DNA sequences in the sample. The V and J genes are TRBV7-2 and TRBJ1-4, with TRBD1 matching over 7 bases. V lost 5 bases and J lost 5; bases outside the gene matches: 5. CDR1 is SGHTA, CDR2 FQGNSA, per germline. The CDR3 extends over 14 amino acids. CDR3 DNA sequence: TGTGCCAGCAGCCCGGGACAGAGAAATGAAAAACTGTTTTTT. Protein product: CASSPGQRNEKLFF.

The rearrangement links TRBV29-1 to TRBJ2-3, with 7 nucleotides matching TRBD1. The J segment lost 2 bases and the V segment lost 6 bases, leaving 8 bases of the junction unmatched. Per germline, CDR1 SQVTM and CDR2 ANQGSEA. The CDR3 sequence is 14 residues long. As DNA, the CDR3 is TGCAGCGTCTCCCAAGGGGGCGACACAGATACGCAGTATTTT. It codes for CSVSQGGDTDTQYF.

The V and J genes are TRBV6-5 and TRBJ2-2, with D hard to call. Germline CDR1 and CDR2: MNHEY and SVGAGI. Trimming stripped 5 bases from V and 0 bases from J, with 10 bases between. The CDR3 runs 15 residues. The CDR3 is CASSAQATNTGELFF. CDR3 nucleotide sequence: TGTGCCAGCAGTGCTCAAGCGACGAACACCGGGGAGCTGTTTTTT.

About this clone: The same CDR3 arises from other DNA sequences in this sample as well. The rearrangement links TRBV11-3 to TRBJ2-7; D call uncertain. In germline, CDR1 is SGHNT, CDR2 YENEEA. There are 14 residues in the CDR3. Trimming stripped 1 base from V and 0 bases from J, with 7 bases between. As DNA, the CDR3 is TGTGCCAGCAGCTTAGTGGCCAGCTCCTACGAGCAGTACTTC. It encodes CASSLVASSYEQYF.

This clone was recorded a few times. The rearrangement uses TRBV12-5 and TRBJ1-5, with D tentatively TRBD1 (6 bases). CDR1 is LGHNT, CDR2 FRNRAP, per germline. This CDR3 has 17 amino acids. Trimming shortened V by 1 base and J by 0 bases, and 13 bases separated the two germline ends. The CDR3 coding sequence is TGTGCTAGTGGTTTGGGGAAGGACAGCGATAGCAATCAGCCCCAGCATTTT. It translates to CASGLGKDSDSNQPQHF.

The rearrangement joins TRBV7-3 to TRBJ1-1, with D perhaps TRBD1 (6 bases). Trimming took off 1 base at V and 4 bases at J, with 16 bases between the two ends. Germline loops: CDR1 SGHTA, CDR2 FQGTGA. CDR3 length equals 16 residues. The CDR3 nucleotides are TGTGCCAGCAGCTTAAGGCTCTCAAGAGGGGGCACTGAAGCTTTCTTT. Amino acid sequence: CASSLRLSRGGTEAFF.

The chain combines TRBV7-9 with TRBJ2-3; TRBD2 agrees at 11 bases. J was trimmed by 2 bases and V by 4 bases; bases with no gene match: 14. Germline CDR1 and CDR2: SEHNR and FQNEAQ (reference sequence). This CDR3 has 19 amino acids. CDR3 in DNA: TGTGCCAGCAGCTCCGAACTAGCGGGAGACCTGAGAAACACAGATACGCAGTATTTT. Translated, it gives CASSSELAGDLRNTDTQYF.

The chain carries TRBV6-1 and TRBJ2-2; D is ambiguous. In germline, CDR1 is MNHNS, CDR2 SASEGT. Trimming left V 6 bases short and J 5 bases short, with 4 bases between. The CDR3 extends over 11 amino acids. CDR3 residues: CASRATGELFF. The CDR3 DNA reads as TGTGCCAGCAGGGCTACCGGGGAGCTGTTTTTT.